Below, 10 T cell receptor beta chains from the same sample are listed, as sequenced in a study of blood T cell repertoires in COVID-19. Clones were sequenced by immunoSEQ multiplex PCR, and TCRdb holds only the in-frame ones, with some missing. The sample holds about 160,000 clones, more than 75% seen once. Sequencing was carried out using peripheral blood. These receptors were obtained from a woman in her forties or fifties with COVID-19, enrolled during active disease.

This chain connects TRBV6-5 to TRBJ1-1, with 8 positions matching TRBD1. V dropped 6 bases and J dropped 2; count of bases not matched to a gene: 5. Germline values: CDR1 MNHEY, CDR2 SVGAGI. This CDR3 region has 14 residues. This chain's CDR3 is CASRWTGSNTEAFF. CDR3 DNA sequence: TGTGCCAGCAGATGGACAGGGAGTAACACTGAAGCTTTCTTT.

The chain is built from TRBV19 and TRBJ2-5; 10 bases are a match to TRBD2. The J segment lost 5 bases and the V segment lost 3 bases, leaving 9 bases of the junction unmatched. Germline V CDR1 and CDR2: LNHDA, SQIVND (reference sequence). The CDR3 length is 16 residues. Here the CDR3 DNA reads TGTGCCAGTAGTATCCGAGCGGGGGGGCTTGGGGAGACCCAGTACTTC. Its protein product is CASSIRAGGLGETQYF.

This sequence joins TRBV9 and TRBJ2-3; D gene uncertain. V gave up 5 bases and J gave up 1 base, with 11 bases separating them. Germline CDR1 and CDR2: SGDLS and YYNGEE. The CDR3 is made up of 14 amino acids. The CDR3 reads CASSLSPRTDTQYF. The DNA for the CDR3 is TGTGCCAGCAGTCTTAGCCCCCGCACAGATACGCAGTATTTT.

Only a few counts were recorded for this clone. The chain links TRBV4-1 to TRBJ2-7, with 9 positions matching TRBD1. J was trimmed by 2 bases and V by 1 base; bases with no gene match: 6. This CDR3 contains 16 residues. Germline CDR1 and CDR2: MGHRA and YSYEKL. DNA for the CDR3: TGCGCCAGCAGCCAAGTAATCCGGACAGGGGCCTACGAGCAGTACTTC. Encoded protein: CASSQVIRTGAYEQYF.

The chain is built from TRBV6-5 and TRBJ2-7; D is undetermined. CDR3 length: 11 residues. The V gene lost 6 bases and the J gene lost 5 bases, with 8 bases spanning the gap. CDR1 and CDR2 (germline): MNHEY, SVGAGI. The CDR3 is CASRKLDEQYF. CDR3 in DNA: TGTGCCAGCAGAAAACTTGACGAGCAGTACTTC.

This CDR3 reads CASAETGKSYEQYF. The CDR3 coding sequence is TGTGCCAGCGCGGAGACAGGGAAATCCTACGAGCAGTACTTC. The chain employs TRBV11-2 and TRBJ2-7, with 7 bases fitting TRBD1. Germline V gene data show CDR1 as SGHAT and CDR2 as FQNNGV. The CDR3 is 14 residues long. V shed 8 bases and J 1 base; nucleotides not matched to a gene: 8.

The chain employs TRBV18 and TRBJ2-1; 11 bases are shared with TRBD2. This CDR3 is 16 amino acids long. V lost 0 bases to trimming and J lost 6 bases; unmatched junction nucleotides: 4. CDR1 and CDR2 from the germline V gene are KGHSH and LQKENI. The CDR3 protein is CASSPPALAGGNEQFF. The CDR3 DNA sequence: TGTGCCAGCTCACCACCGGCCCTAGCGGGGGGCAATGAGCAGTTCTTC.

The chain couples TRBV7-3 to TRBJ2-3, with D perhaps matching TRBD1 (6 bases). The length of the CDR3 is 16 residues. Germline loops: CDR1 SGHTA, CDR2 FQGTGA. Between the trimmed V and J ends, which lost 5 bases and 2 bases, there was a span of 17 bases. CDR3 sequence (DNA): TGTGCCAGCAGCAAGGGGTTGGGGGCCTACACAGATACGCAGTATTTT. Protein sequence: CASSKGLGAYTDTQYF.

J is TRBJ2-5 and V is TRBV29-1, with unresolved D. The CDR3 has 14 residues. Trimming left V 1 base short and J 5 bases short, with 14 bases between. Germline V gene sequence: CDR1 SQVTM, CDR2 ANQGSEA. Here the CDR3 reads CSVEGSVAVETQYF. CDR3 sequence (DNA): TGCAGCGTTGAAGGGAGTGTAGCAGTGGAGACCCAGTACTTC.

The chain joins TRBV5-6 to TRBJ1-6; 11 bases line up with TRBD1. The V segment lost 4 bases and the J segment 0 bases; nucleotides outside the gene matches: 9. The CDR3 totals 19 residues. The germline V gene has CDR1 SGHDT and CDR2 YYEEEE. The CDR3, as DNA: TGTGCCAGCAGCGGGGGACAGGGGGTCCCAGGCTCCTATAATTCACCCCTCCACTTT. This gives the protein CASSGGQGVPGSYNSPLHF.